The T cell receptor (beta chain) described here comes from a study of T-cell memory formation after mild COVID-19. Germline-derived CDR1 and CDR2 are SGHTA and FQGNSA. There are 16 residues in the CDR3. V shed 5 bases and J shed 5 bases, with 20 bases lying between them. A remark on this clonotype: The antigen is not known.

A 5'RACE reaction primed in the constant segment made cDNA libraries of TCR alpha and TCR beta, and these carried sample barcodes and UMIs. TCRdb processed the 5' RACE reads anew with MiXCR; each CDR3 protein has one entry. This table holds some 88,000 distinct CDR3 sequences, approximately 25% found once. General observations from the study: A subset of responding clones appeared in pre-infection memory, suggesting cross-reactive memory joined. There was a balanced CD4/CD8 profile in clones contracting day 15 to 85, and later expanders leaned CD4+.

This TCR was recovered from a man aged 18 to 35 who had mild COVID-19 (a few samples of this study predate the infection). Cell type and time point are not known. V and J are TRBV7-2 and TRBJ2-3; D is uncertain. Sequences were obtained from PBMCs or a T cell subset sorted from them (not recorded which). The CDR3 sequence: CASSPLGLSGRDTQYF. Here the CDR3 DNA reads TGTGCCAGCAGCCCCCTTGGTCTTTCGGGTAGAGATACGCAGTATTTT. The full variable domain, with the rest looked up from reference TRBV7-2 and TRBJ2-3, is GAGVSQSPSNKVTEKGKDVELRCDPISGHTALYWYRQSLGQGLEFLIYFQGNSAPDKSGLPSDRFSAERTGGSVSTLTIQRTQQEDSAVYLCASSPLGLSGRDTQYFGPGTRLTVL.